The clone carrying this TCR beta chain was seen a few times. This record comes from a study of T cells in Graves' hyperthyroidism and ophthalmopathy. The CDR3 runs 13 residues. Deletions cut 2 bases from V and 13 bases from J, with 15 bases between. Germline assignment: CDR1 MGHRA and CDR2 YSYEKL. Amplified TCR beta CDR3 regions derived from RNA transcripts. TCR CDR3 underwent first-round RT-PCR with the HTBI primer set. TCRdb fed the multiplex PCR reads into MiXCR, producing one record per CDR3 protein. The sample records about 610,000 distinct CDR3 sequences, about 15% being singletons. Sequencing was done on a sample of blood. The sequence was obtained from a woman aged 40 to 49 with Graves' ophthalmopathy. The rearrangement joins TRBV4-1 to TRBJ1-3; D gene ambiguous. CDR3 residues: CASSQHRENSIYF. CDR3 sequence (DNA): TGCGCCAGCAGCCAACACCGGGAAAACTCTATATATTTT.